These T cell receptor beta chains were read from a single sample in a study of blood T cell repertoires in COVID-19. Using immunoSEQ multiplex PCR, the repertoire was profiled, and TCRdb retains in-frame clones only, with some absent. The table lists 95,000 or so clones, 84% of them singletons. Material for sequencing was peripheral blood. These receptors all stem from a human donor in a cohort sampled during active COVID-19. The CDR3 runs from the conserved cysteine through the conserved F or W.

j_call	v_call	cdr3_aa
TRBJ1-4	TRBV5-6	CASSRAGGSEKLFF
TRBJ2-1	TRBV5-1	CASSGRLAGSAVEQFF
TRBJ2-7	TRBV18	CATSVQGNVYEQYF
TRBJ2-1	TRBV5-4	CASSLMLAGGHNEQFF
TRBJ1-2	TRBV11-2	CASSRGMNYGYTF
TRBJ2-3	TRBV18	CASSSRDRLTDTQYF
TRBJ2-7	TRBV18	CASSESALMGYEQYF
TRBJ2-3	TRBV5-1	CASTSLTQGTDTQYF
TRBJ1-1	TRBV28	CAIGTGARNTEAFF
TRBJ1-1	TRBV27	CASREDRTRTEAFF
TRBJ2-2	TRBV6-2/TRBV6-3	CASSYLTQRAGELFF
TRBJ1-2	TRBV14	CASSQDHRSYGYTF
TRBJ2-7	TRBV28	CASTHPLAESYEQYF
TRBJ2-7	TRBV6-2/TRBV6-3	CASSLTSSGYEQYF
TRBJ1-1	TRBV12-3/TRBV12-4	CASTRGGGAEAFF
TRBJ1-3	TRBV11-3	CASSQTGTSGNTIYF
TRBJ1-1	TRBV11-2	CASSSGLRTEAFF
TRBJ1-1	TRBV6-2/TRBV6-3	CASSYPGLAAFF
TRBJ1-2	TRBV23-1	CASPPRSPNPRLYGYTF
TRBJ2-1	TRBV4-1	CASSQAPEGLSYNEQFF
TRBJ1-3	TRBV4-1	CASSPKDDRAAGNTIYF
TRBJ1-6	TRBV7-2	CASSSQGSYNSPLHF
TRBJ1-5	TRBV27	CASRETESNQPQHF
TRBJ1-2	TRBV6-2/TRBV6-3	CASSSRQGTRFYGYTF